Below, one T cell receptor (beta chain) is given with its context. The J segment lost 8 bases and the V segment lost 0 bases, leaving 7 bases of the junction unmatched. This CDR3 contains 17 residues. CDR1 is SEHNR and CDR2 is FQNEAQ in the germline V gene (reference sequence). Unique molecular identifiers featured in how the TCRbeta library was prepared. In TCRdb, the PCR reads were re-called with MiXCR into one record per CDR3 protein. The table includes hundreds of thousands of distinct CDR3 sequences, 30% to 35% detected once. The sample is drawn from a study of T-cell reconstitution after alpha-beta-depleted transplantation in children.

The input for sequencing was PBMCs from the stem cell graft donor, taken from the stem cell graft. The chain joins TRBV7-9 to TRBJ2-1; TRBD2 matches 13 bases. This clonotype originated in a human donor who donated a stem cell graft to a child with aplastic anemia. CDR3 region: CASSLAFQLAGGDEQFF. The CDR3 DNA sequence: TGTGCCAGCAGCTTAGCGTTTCAACTAGCGGGAGGGGATGAGCAGTTCTTC.